The 9 T cell receptor beta chains listed next were all sequenced from one sample in a study of shared clonotypes between healthy human individuals. Produced via immunoSEQ multiplex PCR; TCRdb's table is partial and in-frame only. This table has under 650,000 clones, 90% to 97% appearing once. The sample taken for sequencing was naive CD4+ T cells sorted from blood. The subset denotes: CD45RA+ positively selected. The receptors originated from a woman aged 25 to 39 in good health.

V and J are TRBV6-6 and TRBJ1-2; perhaps TRBD1 as D (5 bases). Trimming left V 6 bases short and J 7 bases short, with 21 bases between. The CDR3 length is 15 residues. Germline CDR1 is MNHNY and CDR2 is SVGAGI (reference sequence). The CDR3 is CASSSQGQGWGGYTF. DNA of the CDR3: TGTGCCAGCAGCTCACAAGGCCAGGGCTGGGGTGGCTACACCTTC.

J is TRBJ1-4 and V is TRBV5-1, with 9 bases that match TRBD1. The ends lost 4 bases at V and 7 bases at J; junction bases unmatched: 11. Germline V gives CDR1 SGHRS, CDR2 YFSETQ. The CDR3 sequence is 16 residues long. CDR3 sequence reads: CASSKGQGELSEKLFF. CDR3 nucleotide sequence: TGCGCCAGCAGCAAGGGACAGGGAGAACTCAGTGAAAAACTGTTTTTT. The whole variable domain, filled in from reference TRBV5-1 and TRBJ1-4, reads KAGVTQTPRYLIKTRGQQVTLSCSPISGHRSVSWYQQTPGQGLQFLFEYFSETQRNKGNFPGRFSGRQFSNSRSEMNVSTLELGDSALYLCASSKGQGELSEKLFFGSGTQLSVL.

This clone came up once. The rearrangement links TRBV28 to TRBJ2-1; no clear D gene. The CDR3 loop spans 14 amino acids. V was cut by 1 base and J by 6 bases, with 10 bases left in between. Germline V gene data show CDR1 as MDHEN and CDR2 as SYDVKM. The CDR3: CASSLFRGVNEQFF. The DNA for the CDR3 is TGTGCCAGCAGTTTATTTCGAGGAGTCAATGAGCAGTTCTTC.

The chain couples TRBV7-3 to TRBJ2-3, with 11 nucleotides matching TRBD2. The CDR3 length is 15 residues. CDR1 and CDR2 from the germline V gene are SGHTA and FQGTGA. V lost 2 bases and J lost 5; bases outside the gene matches: 3. CDR3 protein: CASSLVAGGKDTQYF. CDR3 DNA sequence: TGTGCCAGCAGCTTAGTAGCGGGAGGGAAAGATACGCAGTATTTT.

The rearrangement joins TRBV5-6 to TRBJ2-1, with D unclear. The length of the CDR3 is 13 residues. Trimming removed 5 bases at V and 6 bases at J, with 12 bases between. Germline V gene lookup returns CDR1 SGHDT and CDR2 YYEEEE. The CDR3 DNA reads TGTGCCAGCAGACAGAAGCTAACCAATGAGCAGTTCTTC. It encodes CASRQKLTNEQFF.

This chain joins TRBV11-3 and TRBJ2-2, with 7 bases identical to TRBD2. The CDR3 consists of 15 residues. The V and J ends lost 1 base and 6 bases, in that order; junction bases with no gene match: 5. Germline lookup yields CDR1 SGHNT and CDR2 YENEEA. The CDR3 DNA sequence: TGTGCCAGCAGCTTAGGCGGGAGTGACCCCGGGGAGCTGTTTTTT. This sequence encodes CASSLGGSDPGELFF.

CDR3 coding DNA: TGTGCCAGCAGTTTTGGGCAGGACCGCAATCAGCCCCAGCATTTT. The encoded protein is CASSFGQDRNQPQHF. The gene calls are TRBV28 and TRBJ1-5; D uncertain. The CDR3 runs to 15 residues. The V gene lost 3 bases and the J gene lost 2 bases, with 11 bases spanning the gap. Germline CDR1 and CDR2: MDHEN and SYDVKM.

The genes are TRBV7-8 and TRBJ2-4, with D hard to call. In germline, CDR1 is SGHVS, CDR2 FQNEAQ. Trimming removed 5 bases at V and 0 bases at J, with 32 bases between. The CDR3 spans 22 residues. The CDR3 DNA reads TGTGCCAGCAGCCGTGGTCGGGCTCTGGTTTCCCAATCGCCACTAGCCAAAAACATTCAGTACTTC. This translates into CASSRGRALVSQSPLAKNIQYF.

The rearrangement joins TRBV2 to TRBJ2-3, with D tentatively TRBD2 (7 bases). The V and J ends lost 9 bases and 4 bases respectively, with 20 bases between them. The CDR3 runs to 15 residues. CDR1 is SNHLY and CDR2 is FYNNEI in the germline V gene. The CDR3 here is CASGEVGGGPDTQYF. The CDR3 nucleotides read TGTGCCAGTGGTGAGGTGGGAGGGGGTCCAGATACGCAGTATTTT.